One and the same sample provided the 31 T cell receptor beta chains below, sequenced in a study of T cells in Graves' hyperthyroidism and ophthalmopathy. RNA transcripts were the template for amplifying TCR beta CDR3 regions. The study used the HTBI primer set for a first-round RT-PCR of the TCR CDR3. TCRdb used MiXCR to reprocess the multiplex PCR reads, holding one entry per CDR3 protein. The sample lists about 510,000 distinct CDR3 sequences, over 45% occurring once. Sequenced sample: peripheral blood or thyroid tissue (not recorded which). The receptors originated from an adult woman with Graves' disease, either hyperthyroidism or ophthalmopathy (not recorded which).

There are many counts of this clonotype. J is TRBJ2-5 and V is TRBV12-3 or TRBV12-4; 9 bases fit TRBD2. The V segment lost 4 bases and the J segment 5 bases; nucleotides outside the gene matches: 14. CDR3 length: 17 amino acids. In nucleotides, the CDR3 is TGTGCCAGCAGTTCCCCGGTAGTAGCGGGAGCTCGGGAGACCCAGTACTTC. As protein: CASSSPVVAGARETQYF.

This clonotype was counted at least ten times. The genes are TRBV29-1 and TRBJ1-1; no firm D call. Germline CDR1 and CDR2: SQVTM and ANQGSEA. The CDR3 runs 11 residues. With 6 bases removed from V and 3 bases from J, the gap between germline ends came to 8 bases. The CDR3 DNA reads TGCAGCGTAGTAGAGTACACTGAAGCTTTCTTT. The encoded protein is CSVVEYTEAFF.

This chain joins TRBV3-1 and TRBJ2-6; D is ambiguous. V was clipped by 1 base and J by 5 bases, with 0 bases between them. The CDR3 has 12 amino acids. Germline CDR1 and CDR2: LGHDT and YNNKEL (reference sequence). Here the CDR3 DNA reads TGTGCCAGCAGCCAAGGGGCCAACGTCCTGACTTTC. Its protein is CASSQGANVLTF.

This clonotype showed up just a few times. This may be a read error, as it is one base from a much larger clone. The CDR3 carries no conserved terminal phenylalanine or tryptophan, so it likely arises from a read error. The chain has TRBV20-1 and TRBJ1-1, with a weak D call TRBD1 (5 bases). The CDR3 contains 13 residues. Trimming cost V 6 bases and J 1 base, with 12 bases left between them. Germline V gene lookup returns CDR1 DFQATT and CDR2 SNEGSKA (reference sequence). The CDR3 loop reads CSANPDRNTEAFL. The DNA for the CDR3 is TGCAGTGCCAATCCTGACAGGAACACTGAAGCTTTCCTT.

V usage is TRBV29-1 and J usage is TRBJ2-7; weak D call: TRBD1 (5 bases). Gene TRBJ2-1 matches the end of the DNA better, so the J call may be wrong. The germline V gene has CDR1 SQVTM and CDR2 ANQGSEA. The CDR3 spans 13 residues. CDR3 loop: CSVAKGAHNEQFF. For the CDR3, the DNA is TGCAGCGTTGCGAAAGGGGCCCACAATGAGCAGTTCTTC.

The rearrangement links TRBV25-1 to TRBJ2-7; possibly TRBD2 for D (6 bases). The V end was cut by 4 bases, the J end by 2 bases, with 15 bases between. CDR1 is MGHDK, CDR2 SYGVNS, per germline. The CDR3 contains 15 residues. The CDR3 nucleotides read TGTGCCAGCAGTGTACAGGAGGGCAAGACCTACGAGCAGTACTTC. This translates into CASSVQEGKTYEQYF.

The rearrangement joins TRBV28 to TRBJ1-1, with D hard to call. CDR1 and CDR2 (germline): MDHEN, SYDVKM. The CDR3 runs to 12 residues. V was pared by 7 bases and J by 1 base, with 7 bases between. In DNA form, the CDR3 reads TGTGCCAGCATTGCCGGGAACACTGAAGCTTTCTTT. It is translated as CASIAGNTEAFF.

The chain recombines TRBV6-6 with TRBJ2-7; 12 nucleotides line up with TRBD2. V shed 5 bases, J shed 6 bases, and the junction held 5 bases outside the gene matches. The CDR3 covers 14 residues. Germline-derived CDR1 and CDR2 are MNHNY and SVGAGI (reference sequence). The CDR3: CASSGLAGRVEQYF. As DNA, the CDR3 is TGTGCCAGCAGTGGACTAGCGGGGCGCGTCGAGCAGTACTTC.

In regard to this clonotype: At one boundary the junction diverges from the germline segment, which might be a read error. The chain recombines TRBV2 with TRBJ2-6; possible D gene TRBD2, 5 bases. CDR3 size: 12 residues. The germline V gene encodes CDR1 SNHLY and CDR2 FYNNEI. The CDR3 sequence is CASSGGPNTEAF. CDR3 coding DNA: TGTGCCAGCAGTGGAGGGCCGAACACTGAAGCTTTC.

This clonotype came up many times. This chain links TRBV25-1 with TRBJ1-3; no reliable D call. This CDR3 contains 14 residues. V was trimmed by 3 bases and J by 0 bases, leaving 6 bases between them. The germline gives CDR1 MGHDK, CDR2 SYGVNS. Here the CDR3 DNA reads TGTGCCAGCAGTGAGCCGCGCTCTGGAAACACCATATATTTT. Translated: CASSEPRSGNTIYF.

The chain couples TRBV15 to TRBJ2-5; 7 bases agree with TRBD2. The germline V gene encodes CDR1 LNHNV and CDR2 YYDKDF (reference sequence). The V segment lost 5 bases and the J segment 1 base; nucleotides outside the gene matches: 4. This CDR3 has 14 residues. The CDR3 nucleotides are TGTGCCACCAGCGCCGGGACTATCCAAGAGACCCAGTACTTC. Its protein is CATSAGTIQETQYF.

This clonotype was observed many times. The V call is TRBV24-1, the J call TRBJ1-2; a possible D gene is TRBD1 (5 bases). V was shortened by 4 bases and J by 2 bases, with 10 bases between the two germline ends. CDR1 is KGHDR and CDR2 is SFDVKD in the germline V gene. This CDR3 region has 14 residues. The CDR3 DNA reads as TGTGCCACCAGTGACTCGGGACGGAACTATGGCTACACCTTC. Translation: CATSDSGRNYGYTF.

This clonotype was recorded at least ten times. This sequence joins TRBV5-1 and TRBJ1-1; 9 bases are shared with TRBD1. Germline trimming cut 2 bases from V and 4 bases from J; bases unmatched to any gene: 9. CDR3 length: 16 residues. Germline V CDR1 and CDR2: SGHRS, YFSETQ. CDR3 in DNA: TGCGCCAGCAGCTTAACTGGGGGGACAGGGATCACTGAAGCTTTCTTT. Its translation: CASSLTGGTGITEAFF.

J is TRBJ2-7 and V is TRBV29-1; 9 bases fit TRBD2. J lost 4 bases, V lost 8 bases, and 9 bases had no gene match. Looked up from germline, CDR1 is SQVTM and CDR2 is ANQGSEA. The CDR3 sequence is 13 residues long. In DNA, the CDR3 is TGCAGCTTGCCTAGCGGGATCACTTACGAGCAGTACTTC. The encoded protein is CSLPSGITYEQYF.

This clonotype showed up many times. The rearrangement uses TRBV20-1 and TRBJ2-1, with no clear D. V was cut by 0 bases and J by 7 bases, with 7 bases left in between. CDR1 is DFQATT, CDR2 SNEGSKA, per germline (reference sequence). This CDR3 spans 12 amino acids. In DNA, the CDR3 is TGCAGTGCTAGAGATGGGCCAAATGAGCAGTTCTTC. It codes for CSARDGPNEQFF.

The CDR3 reads CASEPFESAGQPQHF. The CDR3 coding sequence is TGTGCCAGCGAACCCTTCGAGTCCGCAGGTCAGCCCCAGCATTTT. This sequence joins TRBV25-1 and TRBJ1-5; no clear D. The germline CDR1 and CDR2 sequences are MGHDK and SYGVNS. Trimming removed 8 bases at V and 6 bases at J, with 20 bases between. The CDR3 runs 15 residues.

In this sample, this clonotype turned up a few times. The chain recombines TRBV7-8 with TRBJ2-5, with D possibly being TRBD2 (5 bases). V lost 3 bases and J lost 9, with 14 bases in between. Germline assignment: CDR1 SGHVS and CDR2 FQNEAQ. CDR3 length equals 13 residues. CDR3 coding DNA: TGTGCCAGCAGCTTCGCGGGCAATCAGCCCCAGTACTTC. Its protein product is CASSFAGNQPQYF.

This clonotype was seen a few times. This sequence joins TRBV29-1 and TRBJ2-7; 7 nucleotides match TRBD2. The CDR3 is made up of 13 amino acids. Germline V gives CDR1 SQVTM, CDR2 ANQGSEA. V gave up 8 bases and J gave up 2 bases; unmatched junction bases: 9. The CDR3 loop reads CSLAGQATYEQYF. As DNA, the CDR3 is TGCAGCTTAGCGGGTCAGGCTACCTACGAGCAGTACTTC.

Worth noting for this clonotype: A much larger clone lies a single base off, so this may be a read error. V and J are TRBV7-3 and TRBJ2-2, with TRBD2 matching 13 bases. The CDR3 runs 16 residues. Trimming cost V 5 bases and J 4 bases; bases outside gene matches: 4. Germline V gene data show CDR1 as SGHTA and CDR2 as FQGTGA. CDR3 in amino acids: CASSAGTSGTTGELFF. CDR3 DNA: TGTGCCAGCAGCGCCGGGACTAGCGGGACCACCGGGGAGCTGTTTTTT.

V gene TRBV9 combines with J gene TRBJ1-1; 9 bases align to TRBD1. Trimming at V came to 2 bases and at J to 8 bases, leaving 4 bases not matched to a gene. Germline loops: CDR1 SGDLS, CDR2 YYNGEE. This CDR3 is 13 amino acids long. The CDR3 is CASSVQGTGEAFF. DNA of the CDR3: TGTGCCAGCAGCGTGCAGGGGACAGGGGAAGCTTTCTTT. The full variable domain, rest sourced from reference TRBV9 and TRBJ1-1, is DSGVTQTPKHLITATGQRVTLRCSPRSGDLSVYWYQQSLDQGLQFLIQYYNGEERAKGNILERFSAQQFPDLHSELNLSSLELGDSALYFCASSVQGTGEAFFGQGTRLTVV.

The V and J genes are TRBV9 and TRBJ1-5; D gene unclear. Germline loops: CDR1 SGDLS, CDR2 YYNGEE. V gave up 0 bases and J gave up 7 bases, with 14 bases separating them. The CDR3 spans 15 residues. This CDR3 is CASSVGREADQPQHF. The CDR3 DNA is TGTGCCAGCAGCGTAGGTCGGGAGGCGGACCAGCCCCAGCATTTT.

This clonotype was recorded only once. The V gene is TRBV7-8, the J gene TRBJ2-7; D unresolved. The CDR3 sequence is 14 residues long. V lost 1 base and J 5 bases, leaving 12 bases between the germline ends. Germline CDR1 reads SGHVS; CDR2 reads FQNEAQ. The CDR3 region is CASSLGQGRDEQYF. CDR3 nucleotide sequence: TGTGCCAGCAGCTTAGGGCAAGGCCGGGACGAGCAGTACTTC. Using reference TRBV7-8 and TRBJ2-7 for the parts outside the CDR3, the full variable domain is GAGVSQSPRYKVAKRGQDVALRCDPISGHVSLFWYQQALGQGPEFLTYFQNEAQLDKSGLPSDRFFAERPEGSVSTLKIQRTQQEDSAVYLCASSLGQGRDEQYFGPGTRLTVT.

This clonotype was seen repeatedly, ten times or more. The chain combines TRBV11-2 with TRBJ2-2; no definite D call. This CDR3 region has 16 residues. Germline CDR1 is SGHAT and CDR2 is FQNNGV. V lost 2 bases and J lost 6, with 16 bases in between. For the CDR3, the DNA is TGTGCCAGCAGCTTACTCCACCGCATTTCGGCCGGGGAGCTGTTTTTT. Protein: CASSLLHRISAGELFF.

This clonotype was detected only a few times. This chain uses TRBV7-3 with TRBJ2-2; D gene ambiguous. This CDR3 comprises 12 residues. Germline CDR1 reads SGHTA; CDR2 reads FQGTGA. V was shortened by 5 bases and J by 7 bases, with 8 bases between the two germline ends. Here the CDR3 reads CASSPPGGELFF. For the CDR3, the DNA is TGTGCCAGCAGCCCCCCAGGCGGGGAGCTGTTTTTT.

The J gene is TRBJ1-2, the V gene TRBV5-5; D call uncertain. Germline values: CDR1 SGHKS, CDR2 YYEKEE (reference sequence). The V and J ends lost 3 bases and 7 bases respectively, with 10 bases between them. This CDR3 is 12 amino acids long. The CDR3 sequence: CASSSRRGGYTF. CDR3 in DNA: TGTGCCAGCAGCTCCCGGCGCGGTGGCTACACCTTC.

This rearrangement joins TRBV12-3 or TRBV12-4 to TRBJ2-5, with 7 positions matching TRBD1. The CDR3 consists of 13 residues. After removal of 5 bases from V and 7 bases from J, the junction contained 7 bases not matched to a gene. In DNA form, the CDR3 reads TGTGCCAGCAGTCAGGGGGTTGGGTTGACCCAGTACTTC. It translates to CASSQGVGLTQYF.

The chain uses TRBV2 and TRBJ2-5, with 7 bases that match TRBD1. Germline loops: CDR1 SNHLY, CDR2 FYNNEI. This CDR3 has 14 amino acids. V lost 6 bases to trimming and J lost 4 bases; unmatched junction nucleotides: 8. The CDR3 nucleotides are TGTGCCAGCAGGGAGACAGGGCCCGTAGAGACCCAGTACTTC. Encoded protein: CASRETGPVETQYF.

The chain joins TRBV10-3 to TRBJ1-1; D is perhaps TRBD1 (5 bases). Germline V lookup: CDR1 ENHRY, CDR2 SYGVKD. The CDR3 sequence is 14 residues long. V shed 6 bases and J shed 2 bases, with 13 bases lying between them. CDR3 sequence (DNA): TGTGCCATCAGACTCGGGGGTCGTAACACTGAAGCTTTCTTT. Protein product: CAIRLGGRNTEAFF.

This clonotype was found a few times. V and J are TRBV6-5 and TRBJ1-6, with 7 bases identical to TRBD1. The V and J ends lost 4 bases and 7 bases, in that order; junction bases with no gene match: 10. Germline assignment: CDR1 MNHEY and CDR2 SVGAGI. The CDR3 is made up of 16 amino acids. CDR3 in amino acids: CASSSPGGGRNSPLHF. DNA of the CDR3: TGTGCCAGCAGTTCCCCAGGGGGGGGGCGAAATTCACCCCTCCACTTT.

The chain joins TRBV2 to TRBJ2-5, with TRBD1 matching over 9 bases. There are 14 residues in the CDR3. Trimming at V came to 6 bases and at J to 5 bases, leaving 7 bases not matched to a gene. Germline CDR1 SNHLY, CDR2 FYNNEI. The CDR3 is CASSADRGRETQYF. DNA of the CDR3: TGTGCCAGCAGCGCGGACAGGGGTAGGGAGACCCAGTACTTC.

For this clonotype: The germline gene is not matched at one end of the junction; a read error may be the cause. This rearrangement joins TRBV7-9 to TRBJ2-2; 7 positions agree with TRBD1. Germline V gives CDR1 SEHNR, CDR2 FQNEAQ (reference sequence). The CDR3 covers 14 residues. The CDR3 protein is CASSLGGASGELFF. The CDR3 nucleotides are TGTGCCAGCAGTTTAGGGGGCGCAAGCGGGGAGCTGTTTTTT.